Sequencing of this T cell receptor (beta chain) was carried out in a study of T cell responses to AZD1222 COVID-19 vaccine. Study observations and caveats: As reported, nearly half of all spike-specific TCRs target variant regions that are unmutated. Of the AZD1222 recipients, only 5 or 6 were seropositive at baseline. Donors were mostly white British, more females; clonal diversity possibly underestimated.

The CDR3 totals 13 residues. V was cut by 6 bases and J by 6 bases, with 14 bases left in between. Comments on this clone: Its antigen is not known.

Method: immunoSEQ multiplex PCR; TCRdb's copy keeps in-frame clones and lacks some. Among almost 95,000 clones, 85% were seen once, and the ten largest hold roughly 5%. Specimen: peripheral blood, collected 28 days after the second AZD1222 dose. The chain couples TRBV12-3 or TRBV12-4 to TRBJ1-2, with no clear D. The receptor was isolated from an adult who received the AZD1222 COVID-19 vaccine. CDR3: CASSFSNGDGYTF. In DNA form, the CDR3 reads TGTGCCAGCAGCTTCTCAAATGGGGATGGCTACACCTTC.